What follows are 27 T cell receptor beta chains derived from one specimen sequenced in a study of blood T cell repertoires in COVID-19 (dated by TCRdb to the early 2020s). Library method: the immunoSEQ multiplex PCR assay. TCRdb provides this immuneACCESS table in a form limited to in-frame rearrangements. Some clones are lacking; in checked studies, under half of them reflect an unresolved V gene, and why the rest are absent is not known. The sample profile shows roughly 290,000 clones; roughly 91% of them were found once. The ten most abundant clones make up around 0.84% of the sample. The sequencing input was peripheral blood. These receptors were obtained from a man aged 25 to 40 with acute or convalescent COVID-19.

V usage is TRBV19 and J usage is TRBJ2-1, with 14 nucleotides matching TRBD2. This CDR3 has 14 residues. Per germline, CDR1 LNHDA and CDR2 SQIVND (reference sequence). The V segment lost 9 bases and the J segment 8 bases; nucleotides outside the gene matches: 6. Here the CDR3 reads CASRTSGGSYEQFF. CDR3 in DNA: TGTGCCAGCCGGACTAGCGGGGGGTCCTATGAGCAGTTCTTC.

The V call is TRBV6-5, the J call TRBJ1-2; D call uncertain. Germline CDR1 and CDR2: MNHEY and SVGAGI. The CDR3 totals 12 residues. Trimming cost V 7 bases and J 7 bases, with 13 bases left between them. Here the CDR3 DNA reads TGTGCCAGCAACCTCGGGGTGGGTGGCTACACCTTC. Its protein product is CASNLGVGGYTF.

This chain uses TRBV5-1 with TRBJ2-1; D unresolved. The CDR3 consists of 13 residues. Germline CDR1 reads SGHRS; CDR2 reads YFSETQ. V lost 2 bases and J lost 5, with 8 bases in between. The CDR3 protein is CASSLQVNNEQFF. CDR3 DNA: TGCGCCAGCAGCTTACAAGTTAACAATGAGCAGTTCTTC.

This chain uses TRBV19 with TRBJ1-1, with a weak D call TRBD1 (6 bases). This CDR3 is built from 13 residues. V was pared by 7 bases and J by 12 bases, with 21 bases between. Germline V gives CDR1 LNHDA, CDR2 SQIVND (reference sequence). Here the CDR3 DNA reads TGTGCCAGTATTCGCCGGGACAAGGAGAGACCTTTCTTT. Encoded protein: CASIRRDKERPFF. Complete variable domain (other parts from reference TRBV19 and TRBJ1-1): DGGITQSPKYLFRKEGQNVTLSCEQNLNHDAMYWYRQDPGQGLRLIYYSQIVNDFQKGDIAEGYSVSREKKESFPLTVTSAQKNPTAFYLCASIRRDKERPFFGQGTRLTVV.

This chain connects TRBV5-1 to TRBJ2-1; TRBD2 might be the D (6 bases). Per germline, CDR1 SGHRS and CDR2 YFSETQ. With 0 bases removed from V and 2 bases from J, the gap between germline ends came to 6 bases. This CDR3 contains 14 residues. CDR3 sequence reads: CASSLAGAYNEQFF. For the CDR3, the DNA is TGCGCCAGCAGCTTGGCGGGAGCCTACAATGAGCAGTTCTTC.

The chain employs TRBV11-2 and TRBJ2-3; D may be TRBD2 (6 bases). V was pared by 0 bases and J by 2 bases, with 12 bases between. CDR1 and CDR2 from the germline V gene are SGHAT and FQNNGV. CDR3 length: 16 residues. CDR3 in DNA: TGTGCCAGCAGCTTAGAGGGTAGCGGTTACACAGATACGCAGTATTTT. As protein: CASSLEGSGYTDTQYF.

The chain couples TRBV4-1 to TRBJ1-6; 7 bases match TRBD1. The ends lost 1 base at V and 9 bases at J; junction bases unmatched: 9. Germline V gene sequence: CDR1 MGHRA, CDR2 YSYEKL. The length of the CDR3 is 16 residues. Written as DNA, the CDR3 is TGCGCCAGCAGCCAAGCGCCCTTCCAGGGGGGTTCACCCCTCCACTTT. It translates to CASSQAPFQGGSPLHF.

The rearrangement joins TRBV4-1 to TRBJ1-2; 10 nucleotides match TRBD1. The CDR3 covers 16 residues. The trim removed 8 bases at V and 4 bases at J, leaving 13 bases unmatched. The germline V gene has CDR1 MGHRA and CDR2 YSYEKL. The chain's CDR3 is CASLGYRDRGSYGYTF. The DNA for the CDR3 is TGCGCCAGCTTAGGCTACCGGGACAGGGGAAGCTATGGCTACACCTTC.

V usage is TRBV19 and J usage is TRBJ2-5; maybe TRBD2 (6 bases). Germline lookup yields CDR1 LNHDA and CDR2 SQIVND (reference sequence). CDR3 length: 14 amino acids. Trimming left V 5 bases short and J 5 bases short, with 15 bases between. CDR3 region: CASSPLTSTETQYF. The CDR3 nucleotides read TGTGCCAGTAGTCCTCTGACTAGTACGGAGACCCAGTACTTC.

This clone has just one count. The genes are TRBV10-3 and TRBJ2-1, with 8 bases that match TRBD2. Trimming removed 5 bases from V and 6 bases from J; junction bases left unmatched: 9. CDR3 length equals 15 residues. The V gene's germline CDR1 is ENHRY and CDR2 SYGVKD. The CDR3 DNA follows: TGTGCCATCAGTTTTAGAGCGGGAGTCGGCAATGAGCAGTTCTTC. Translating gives CAISFRAGVGNEQFF.

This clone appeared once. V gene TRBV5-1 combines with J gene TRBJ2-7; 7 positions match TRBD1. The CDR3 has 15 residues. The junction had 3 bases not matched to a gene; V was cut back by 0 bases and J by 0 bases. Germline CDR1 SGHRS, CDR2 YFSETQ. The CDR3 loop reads CASSLEGGSSYEQYF. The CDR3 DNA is TGCGCCAGCAGCTTGGAAGGGGGCTCCTCCTACGAGCAGTACTTC.

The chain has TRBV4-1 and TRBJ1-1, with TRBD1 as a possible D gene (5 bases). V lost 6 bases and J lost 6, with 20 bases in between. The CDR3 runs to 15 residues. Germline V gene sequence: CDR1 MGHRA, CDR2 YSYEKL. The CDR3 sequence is CASSPPLKGRPEAFF. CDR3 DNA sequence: TGCGCCAGCAGTCCCCCTCTTAAGGGGAGGCCTGAAGCTTTCTTT.

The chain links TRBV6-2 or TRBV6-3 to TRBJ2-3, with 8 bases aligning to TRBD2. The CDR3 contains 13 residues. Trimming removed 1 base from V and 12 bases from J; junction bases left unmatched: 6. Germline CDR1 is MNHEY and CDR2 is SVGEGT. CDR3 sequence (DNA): TGTGCCAGCAGTTACTTCCCGGGACTAGACCAGTATTTT. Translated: CASSYFPGLDQYF.

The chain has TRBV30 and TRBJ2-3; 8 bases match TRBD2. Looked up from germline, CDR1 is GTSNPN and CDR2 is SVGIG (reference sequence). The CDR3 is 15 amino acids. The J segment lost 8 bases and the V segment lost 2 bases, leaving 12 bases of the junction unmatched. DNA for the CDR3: TGTGCCTGGAGTCGGCTAGCGGGTGGGATCGGTACGCAGTATTTT. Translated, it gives CAWSRLAGGIGTQYF.

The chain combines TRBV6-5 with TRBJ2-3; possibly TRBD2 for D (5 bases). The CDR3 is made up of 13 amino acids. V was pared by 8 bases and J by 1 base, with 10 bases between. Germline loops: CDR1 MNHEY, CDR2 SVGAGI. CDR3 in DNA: TGTGCCAGCTTCATGGGAGGCACAGATACGCAGTATTTT. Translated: CASFMGGTDTQYF.

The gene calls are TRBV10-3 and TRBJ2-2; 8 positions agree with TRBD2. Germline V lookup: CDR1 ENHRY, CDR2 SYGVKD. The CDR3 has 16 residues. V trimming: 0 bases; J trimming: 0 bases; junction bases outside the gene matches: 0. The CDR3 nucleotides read TGTGCCATCAGTGAGTCGGGACTAGCGAACACCGGGGAGCTGTTTTTT. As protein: CAISESGLANTGELFF.

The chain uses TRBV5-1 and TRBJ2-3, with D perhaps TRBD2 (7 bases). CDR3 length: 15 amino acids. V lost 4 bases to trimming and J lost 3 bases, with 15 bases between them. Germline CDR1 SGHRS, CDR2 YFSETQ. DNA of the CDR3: TGCGCCAGCAGCGGGAGGGGGGCTCGGACAGATACGCAGTATTTT. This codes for CASSGRGARTDTQYF.

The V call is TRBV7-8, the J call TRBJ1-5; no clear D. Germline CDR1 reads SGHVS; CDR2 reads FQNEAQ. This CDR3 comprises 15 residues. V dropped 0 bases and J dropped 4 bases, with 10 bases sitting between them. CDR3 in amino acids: CASSLALGTNQPQHF. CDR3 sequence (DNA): TGTGCCAGCAGCTTAGCGCTGGGCACTAATCAGCCCCAGCATTTT.

CDR3 sequence: CASSPQETYEQYF. In DNA, the CDR3 is TGTGCCAGCAGTCCACAAGAAACCTACGAGCAGTACTTC. The V gene is TRBV27, the J gene TRBJ2-7; D gene uncertain. The CDR3 totals 13 residues. Looked up from germline, CDR1 is MNHEY and CDR2 is SMNVEV (reference sequence). V lost 5 bases and J 2 bases, leaving 10 bases between the germline ends.

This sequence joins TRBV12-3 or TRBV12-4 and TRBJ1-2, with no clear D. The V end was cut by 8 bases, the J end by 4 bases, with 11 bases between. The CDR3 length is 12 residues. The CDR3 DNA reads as TGTGCCAGCCGATCATTCAGCTATGGCTACACCTTC. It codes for CASRSFSYGYTF.

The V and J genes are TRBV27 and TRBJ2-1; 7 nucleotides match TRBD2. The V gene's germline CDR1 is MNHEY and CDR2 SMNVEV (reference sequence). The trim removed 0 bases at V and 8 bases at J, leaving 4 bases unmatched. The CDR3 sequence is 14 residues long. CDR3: CASSLSRGSYEQFF. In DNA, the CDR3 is TGTGCCAGCAGTTTATCACGCGGGAGCTATGAGCAGTTCTTC.

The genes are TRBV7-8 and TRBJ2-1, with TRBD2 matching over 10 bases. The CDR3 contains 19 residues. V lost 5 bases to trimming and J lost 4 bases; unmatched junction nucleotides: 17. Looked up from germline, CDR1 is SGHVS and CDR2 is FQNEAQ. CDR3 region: CASSDPMRASGSRYNEQFF. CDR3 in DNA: TGTGCCAGCAGCGACCCTATGAGGGCTAGCGGGAGTAGGTACAATGAGCAGTTCTTC.

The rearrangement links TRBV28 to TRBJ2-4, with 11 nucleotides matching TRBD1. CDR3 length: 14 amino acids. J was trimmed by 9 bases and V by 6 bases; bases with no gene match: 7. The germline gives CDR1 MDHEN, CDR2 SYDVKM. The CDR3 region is CASRVGQGAIIQYF. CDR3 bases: TGTGCCAGCAGGGTTGGACAGGGGGCGATCATTCAGTACTTC.

The CDR3 protein is CATSSTNRGTNYNEQFF. The CDR3 nucleotides are TGTGCCACCAGCAGTACTAACCGGGGGACTAATTACAATGAGCAGTTCTTC. The chain uses TRBV15 and TRBJ2-1, with 7 bases aligning to TRBD2. In germline, CDR1 is LNHNV, CDR2 YYDKDF (reference sequence). The V gene end was trimmed by 3 bases and the J gene end by 4 bases; junction bases not matched to a gene: 12. The CDR3 runs to 17 residues.

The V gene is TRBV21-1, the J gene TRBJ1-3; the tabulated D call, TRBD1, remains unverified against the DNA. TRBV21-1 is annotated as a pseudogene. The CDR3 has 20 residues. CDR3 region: CASSNTTDRGPPAGGNTIYF. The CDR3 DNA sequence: TGTGCCAGCAGCAATACCACGGACAGGGGCCCTCCTGCGGGAGGAAACACCATATATTTT.

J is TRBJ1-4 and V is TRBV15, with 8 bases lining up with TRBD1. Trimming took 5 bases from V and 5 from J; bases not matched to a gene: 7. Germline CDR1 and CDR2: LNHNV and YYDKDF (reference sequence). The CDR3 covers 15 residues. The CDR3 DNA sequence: TGTGCCACCAGCCACAACAGGGGGTCCAATGAAAAACTGTTTTTT. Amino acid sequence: CATSHNRGSNEKLFF.

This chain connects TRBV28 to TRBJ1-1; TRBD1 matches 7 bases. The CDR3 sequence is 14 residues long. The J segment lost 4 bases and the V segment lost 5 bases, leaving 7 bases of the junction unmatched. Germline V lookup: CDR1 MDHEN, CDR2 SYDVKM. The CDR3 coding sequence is TGTGCCAGCAGTCCAGGGGGTTCGGGCACTGAAGCTTTCTTT. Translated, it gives CASSPGGSGTEAFF.